These T cell receptor beta chains were read from a single sample in a study of cytomegalovirus exposure and HLA in healthy donors. TCRdb keeps only in-frame clones here, not all; method: immunoSEQ multiplex PCR. The sample carries more than 150,000 clones, roughly 80% recorded once. Material for sequencing was PBMCs. The receptors stem from a man aged 50 to 59 in good health and CMV-seropositive. Both conserved end residues are part of each CDR3. A D gene is named only where the DNA matches it firmly. Clone sizes are given selectively: once, few, many, or a class where the clone is expanded.

NA TRBJ2-4 TRBV6-5 NA CASSTTGNIQYF TGTGCCAGCAGTACCACAGGCAACATTCAGTACTTC
TRBD2 TRBJ2-5 TRBV7-9 NA CASSIAGQETQYF TGTGCCAGCAGTATAGCGGGACAAGAGACCCAGTACTTC
TRBD2 TRBJ2-1 TRBV7-9 NA CASSPAGYNEQFF TGTGCCAGCAGCCCAGCGGGATACAATGAGCAGTTCTTC
NA TRBJ2-7 TRBV19 NA CASSVMAVGFGEQYF TGTGCCAGTAGTGTGATGGCAGTTGGTTTTGGCGAGCAGTACTTC
NA TRBJ2-7 TRBV28 NA CASEAVDTYEQYF TGTGCCTCAGAGGCAGTGGATACCTACGAGCAGTACTTC
NA TRBJ2-1 TRBV28 NA CASSRRASYNEQFF TGTGCCAGCAGTCGGCGGGCTTCCTACAATGAGCAGTTCTTC
TRBD1 TRBJ2-5 TRBV5-1 NA CASSLQGWETQYF TGCGCCAGCAGCTTACAGGGGTGGGAGACCCAGTACTTC
TRBD1 TRBJ2-1 TRBV4-2 NA CASSQNRDRARHEQFF TGTGCCAGCAGCCAAAACCGGGACAGGGCCCGCCATGAGCAGTTCTTC
NA TRBJ1-2 TRBV7-8 NA CASSLADGAYGYTF TGTGCCAGCAGCTTAGCCGATGGGGCTTATGGCTACACCTTC
NA TRBJ2-5 TRBV7-8 NA CASSSKGWGRETQYF TGTGCCAGCAGCTCAAAAGGGTGGGGGCGAGAGACCCAGTACTTC
NA TRBJ1-5 TRBV6-6 NA CASSPKLYQPQHF TGTGCCAGCAGTCCAAAACTTTATCAGCCCCAGCATTTT
NA TRBJ2-7 TRBV6-5 NA CASSYSKEVQYF TGTGCCAGCAGTTACTCTAAGGAGGTGCAGTACTTC
TRBD1 TRBJ1-1 TRBV5-1 NA CASSRATGGGTEAFF TGCGCCAGCAGCAGGGCTACAGGGGGGGGCACTGAAGCTTTCTTT
TRBD2 TRBJ2-7 TRBV7-2 NA CASSLALGLADYSYEQYF TGTGCCAGCAGCTTAGCGCTTGGCCTAGCGGACTACTCCTACGAGCAGTACTTC
NA TRBJ2-7 TRBV28 few CASSLWGAGDSYEQYF TGTGCCAGCAGTTTATGGGGGGCAGGAGATTCCTACGAGCAGTACTTC
NA TRBJ1-2 TRBV7-9 NA CASSLSQGFYGYTF TGTGCCAGCAGCTTAAGTCAGGGTTTCTATGGCTACACCTTC
TRBD2 TRBJ2-5 TRBV6-6 NA CASSYSLAGGQETQYF TGTGCCAGCAGTTACTCGTTAGCGGGGGGACAAGAGACCCAGTACTTC
NA TRBJ2-7 TRBV27 NA CASSPRPGGYEQYF TGTGCCAGCAGTCCCCGTCCAGGGGGGTACGAGCAGTACTTC
TRBD2 TRBJ2-2 TRBV7-9 NA CASSKWASGNTGELFF TGTGCCAGCAGCAAGTGGGCTAGCGGGAACACCGGGGAGCTGTTTTTT
TRBD2 TRBJ2-3 TRBV25-1 few CATGLAGGVDTQYF TGTGCCACCGGACTAGCGGGGGGGGTCGATACGCAGTATTTT
NA TRBJ2-7 TRBV10-3 NA CAISEQATYEQYF TGTGCCATCAGTGAACAGGCGACCTACGAGCAGTACTTC
NA TRBJ1-1 TRBV18 NA CASSPRSVQGNTEAFF TGTGCCAGCTCACCACGATCCGTTCAGGGGAACACTGAAGCTTTCTTT
NA TRBJ1-1 TRBV7-9 NA CASSLLGQRGAFF TGTGCCAGCAGCTTATTAGGCCAGCGGGGAGCTTTCTTT
TRBD1 TRBJ2-3 TRBV4-1 NA CASSRGQGVSDTQYF TGCGCCAGCAGCCGCGGACAGGGGGTATCAGATACGCAGTATTTT
NA TRBJ2-5 TRBV5-1 NA CASSHRSLRGETQYF TGCGCCAGCAGCCACCGGAGTCTTAGGGGCGAGACCCAGTACTTC
TRBD2 TRBJ2-7 TRBV5-6 once CASSLSGRPSYEQYF TGTGCCAGCAGCCTTAGCGGGAGGCCCTCTTACGAGCAGTACTTC
NA TRBJ2-3 TRBV5-1 NA CASSTGQKGDTQYF TGCGCCAGCAGCACCGGACAGAAAGGAGATACGCAGTATTTT
TRBD1 TRBJ2-5 TRBV25-1 NA CASSAYRGRETQYF TGTGCCAGCAGTGCTTACAGGGGGCGGGAGACCCAGTACTTC
NA TRBJ2-7 TRBV7-5 NA CARSTPALAACEQYF TGTGCCAGAAGCACTCCCGCACTAGCGGCCTGCGAGCAGTACTTC
TRBD1 TRBJ2-7 TRBV5-1 once CASSLAGTGNSYEQYF TGCGCCAGCAGCTTAGCCGGGACAGGGAACTCCTACGAGCAGTACTTC
NA TRBJ1-1 TRBV5-5 NA CASSLVVGARNTEAFF TGTGCCAGCAGCTTGGTAGTGGGGGCGAGGAACACTGAAGCTTTCTTT
NA TRBJ1-2 TRBV5-1 NA CASSLGTPANYGYTF TGCGCCAGCAGCCTCGGGACACCTGCTAACTATGGCTACACCTTC
NA TRBJ1-5 TRBV5-1 NA CASSFEGNQPQHF TGCGCCAGCAGCTTTGAGGGCAATCAGCCCCAGCATTTT
NA TRBJ1-5 TRBV5-1 NA CASSLGREDQPQHF TGCGCCAGCAGCTTGGGCAGGGAAGATCAGCCCCAGCATTTT